The present TCR beta chain was sequenced within a study of blood T cell repertoires in COVID-19 (dated by TCRdb to 2020 to 2021). Study-wide context: Collaborator samples came from the United States, Italy and Spain and covered acute and convalescent phases of COVID-19. The prospective study material was composed of cDNA or gDNA derived from T cells, B-cell-depleted T cells, or PBMCs. Deeply sampled blood TCRbeta repertoires from subjects exposed to, actively infected with, or recovered from COVID-19 were included in the dataset. The repertoires were released in a freely available public database meant as a resource for research on the immune response to SARS-CoV-2. Samples came from the ongoing ImmuneRACE study (first 160 participants) plus 1,254 subjects from 6 global collaborators. Sample metadata almost always included a de-identified subject ID, COVID-19 status, age in years and sex. Where available, HLA class I and class II types were taken from metadata supplied by the sample provider and were not determined by assay-based typing.

TCRbeta CDR3 regions were amplified from genomic DNA using the immunoSEQ Assay, a bias-controlled multiplex PCR. On the authors' methods: The number of nucleated cells in each sample was estimated by amplification of reference gene primers within the assay. Sequence reads were collapsed and filtered to measure the absolute abundance of every unique TCRbeta CDR3 rearrangement. Productive Simpson clonality was computed per sample as the square root of Simpson's diversity index over productive rearrangements. Drawn from immuneACCESS, this table holds only the in-frame rearrangements with V and J called that TCRdb kept. Clones are partly lost; checked studies trace under half to an unresolved V gene and leave the rest unexplained. V, J and clone size derive from that table, while D and trimming were established from the DNA sequence. For this sample there are about 76,000 clones; roughly 90% appear just once. Jointly, the top ten make up roughly a sixth of the sample.

This clone was counted once. Its antigen is unknown. Base-call qualities are not available, and no considerably larger clone is one nucleotide away. Each collaborating institution followed its own protocols to collect whole blood in K2EDTA tubes. For TCRbeta analysis, collaborator samples were shipped as frozen whole blood, as isolated PBMCs, or as DNA extracted from either sample type. Overall results and qualifications from the work: How much clinical and demographic metadata was included differed by source and by participant, and the metadata was provided uncurated.

The clonotype was recovered from a human donor in a cohort sampled during active COVID-19. Input material: peripheral blood.

The nucleotide sequence is given as TGCGCCAGCAGCTTGGACAGGGCTAGCACAGATACGCAGTATTTT. Translated, this is CASSLDRASTDTQYF. The chain is made from TRBV5-1 and TRBJ2-3; the D gene is perhaps TRBD1, on 6 matching bases. The CDR3 holds 15 amino acids from the cysteine to the phenylalanine. Only the CDR3 region is kept as DNA, spanning 45 bases read in frame from base 1. Looking up the germline V gene yields CDR1 SGHRS and CDR2 YFSETQ. V is reduced by 0 bases and J by 0 bases, leaving a spacing of 8 bases between them.